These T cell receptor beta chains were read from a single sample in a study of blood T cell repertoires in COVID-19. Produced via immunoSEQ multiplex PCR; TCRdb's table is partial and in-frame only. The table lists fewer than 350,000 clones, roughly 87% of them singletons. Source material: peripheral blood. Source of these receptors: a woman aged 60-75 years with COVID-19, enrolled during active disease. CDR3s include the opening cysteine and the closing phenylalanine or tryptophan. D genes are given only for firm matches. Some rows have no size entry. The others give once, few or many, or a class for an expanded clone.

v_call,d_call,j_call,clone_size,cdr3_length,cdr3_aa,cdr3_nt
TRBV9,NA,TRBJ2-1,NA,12,CASSVGDLEQFF,TGTGCCAGCAGCGTAGGGGACTTGGAGCAGTTCTTC
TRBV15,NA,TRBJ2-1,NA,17,CATSTRHAGTGFNEQFF,TGTGCCACCAGCACCCGACATGCGGGGACTGGTTTCAATGAGCAGTTCTTC
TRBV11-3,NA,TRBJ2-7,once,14,CASSPGGGSYEQYF,TGTGCCAGCAGCCCTGGTGGCGGGTCCTACGAGCAGTACTTC
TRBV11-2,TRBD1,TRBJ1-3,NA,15,CASSLTGGTGNTIYF,TGTGCCAGCAGCCTAACAGGGGGTACTGGAAACACCATATATTTT
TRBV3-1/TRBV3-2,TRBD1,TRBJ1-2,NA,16,CASSQPNPGTDYGYTF,TGTGCCAGCAGCCAGCCCAACCCCGGGACAGACTATGGCTACACCTTC
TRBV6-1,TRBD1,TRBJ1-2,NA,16,CASSGGQGELNYGYTF,TGTGCCAGCAGTGGGGGGCAGGGGGAACTGAACTATGGCTACACCTTC
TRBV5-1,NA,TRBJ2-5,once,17,CASSLDPELKYQETQYF,TGCGCCAGCAGCTTGGACCCAGAATTAAAGTACCAAGAGACCCAGTACTTC
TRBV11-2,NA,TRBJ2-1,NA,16,CASSLVPGGANNEQFF,TGTGCCAGCAGCTTAGTACCTGGGGGGGCAAACAATGAGCAGTTCTTC
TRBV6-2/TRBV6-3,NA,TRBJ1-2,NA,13,CASSSTGNYGYTF,TGTGCCAGCAGTTCGACAGGAAACTATGGCTACACCTTC
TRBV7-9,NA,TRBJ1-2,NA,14,CASSLVGGAYGYTF,TGTGCCAGCAGCTTGGTGGGGGGAGCCTATGGCTACACCTTC
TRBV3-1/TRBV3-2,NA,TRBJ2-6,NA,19,CASSQDFRGSRSGANVLTF,TGTGCCAGCAGCCAAGATTTCCGGGGGAGCCGCTCTGGGGCCAACGTCCTGACTTTC
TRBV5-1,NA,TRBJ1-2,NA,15,CASSLAPGNDYGYTF,TGCGCCAGCAGCTTAGCCCCCGGGAATGACTATGGCTACACCTTC
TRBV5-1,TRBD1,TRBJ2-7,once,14,CASSLGDRSYEQYF,TGCGCCAGCAGCTTGGGGGACAGGTCCTACGAGCAGTACTTC
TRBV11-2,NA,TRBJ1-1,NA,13,CASSLGVNTEAFF,TGTGCCAGCAGCTTAGGCGTGAACACTGAAGCTTTCTTT
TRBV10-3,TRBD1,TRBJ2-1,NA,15,CAISVTGGASNEQFF,TGTGCCATCAGTGTGACAGGGGGCGCTTCGAATGAGCAGTTCTTC
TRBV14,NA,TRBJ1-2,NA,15,CASSQETVSPYGYTF,TGTGCCAGCAGCCAAGAAACAGTTTCCCCGTATGGCTACACCTTC
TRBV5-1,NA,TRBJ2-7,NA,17,CASSPSPTVARPYEQYF,TGCGCCAGCAGCCCTTCCCCGACAGTCGCAAGGCCCTACGAGCAGTACTTC
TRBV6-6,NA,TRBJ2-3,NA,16,CASSYNSERLTDTQYF,TGTGCCAGCAGTTATAATAGCGAGAGGTTGACAGATACGCAGTATTTT
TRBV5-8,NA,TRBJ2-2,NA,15,CASSLAQGYTGELFF,TGTGCCAGCAGCTTGGCTCAGGGATACACCGGGGAGCTGTTTTTT
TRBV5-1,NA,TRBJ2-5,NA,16,CASSSGVGGLWETQYF,TGCGCCAGCAGCTCCGGCGTCGGGGGGCTATGGGAGACCCAGTACTTC
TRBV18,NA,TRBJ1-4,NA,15,CASSLEGGGGEKLFF,TGTGCCAGCTCACTTGAGGGAGGGGGGGGCGAAAAACTGTTTTTT
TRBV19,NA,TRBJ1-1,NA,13,CASELSSLSEAFF,TGTGCCAGCGAACTCTCGTCCTTGTCTGAAGCTTTCTTT
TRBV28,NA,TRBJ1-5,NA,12,CASTGGNQPQHF,TGTGCCAGCACAGGAGGGAATCAGCCCCAGCATTTT
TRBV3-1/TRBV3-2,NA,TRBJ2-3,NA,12,CASSQVGDTQYF,TGTGCCAGCAGCCAAGTCGGGGATACGCAGTATTTT
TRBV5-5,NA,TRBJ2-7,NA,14,CASSEYRASYEQYF,TGTGCCAGCAGCGAATACAGGGCATCCTACGAGCAGTACTTC
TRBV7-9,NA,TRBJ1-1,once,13,CASSYGGHTEAFF,TGTGCCAGCAGCTACGGGGGGCACACTGAAGCTTTCTTT
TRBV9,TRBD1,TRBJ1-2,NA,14,CASSSDRGGYGYTF,TGTGCCAGCAGCTCCGACAGGGGAGGGTATGGCTACACCTTC
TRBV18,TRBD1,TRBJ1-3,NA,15,CASSRPGGQGNTIYF,TGTGCCAGCTCGCGACCCGGGGGACAGGGAAACACCATATATTTT
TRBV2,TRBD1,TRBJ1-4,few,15,CASSGDRATNEKLFF,TGTGCCAGCAGTGGGGACAGGGCTACTAATGAAAAACTGTTTTTT
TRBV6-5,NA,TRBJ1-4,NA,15,CASSTRKATNEKLFF,TGTGCCAGCAGCACCAGGAAGGCAACTAATGAAAAACTGTTTTTT
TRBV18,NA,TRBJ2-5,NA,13,CASSPDYALTQYF,TGTGCCAGCTCACCTGACTATGCTTTGACCCAGTACTTC
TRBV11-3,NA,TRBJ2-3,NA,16,CASSPHGGGSTDTQYF,TGTGCCAGCAGCCCCCACGGGGGTGGCAGCACAGATACGCAGTATTTT
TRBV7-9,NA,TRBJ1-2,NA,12,CASTTSPEGYTF,TGTGCCAGCACCACCTCCCCTGAGGGCTACACCTTC
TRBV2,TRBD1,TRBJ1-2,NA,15,CASSEPTGGDYGYTF,TGTGCCAGCAGTGAACCTACAGGGGGCGACTATGGCTACACCTTC
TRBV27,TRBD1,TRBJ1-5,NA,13,CASSGQDNQPQHF,TGTGCCAGCAGCGGACAGGACAATCAGCCCCAGCATTTT
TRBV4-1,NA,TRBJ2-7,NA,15,CASSQGYGVGYEQYF,TGCGCCAGCAGCCAAGGGTACGGGGTGGGCTACGAGCAGTACTTC
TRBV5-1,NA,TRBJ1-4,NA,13,CASRGGTNEKLFF,TGCGCCAGCAGGGGAGGAACTAATGAAAAACTGTTTTTT
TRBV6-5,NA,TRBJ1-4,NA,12,CASSTGWEKLFF,TGTGCCAGCAGCACGGGTTGGGAAAAACTGTTTTTT
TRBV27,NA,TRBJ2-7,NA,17,CASSPSPGGTPTYEQYF,TGTGCCAGCAGTCCAAGTCCCGGTGGGACACCAACCTACGAGCAGTACTTC
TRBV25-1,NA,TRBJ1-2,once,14,CASRGTRGGRGYTF,TGTGCCAGCAGAGGGACGAGGGGAGGACGGGGCTACACCTTC
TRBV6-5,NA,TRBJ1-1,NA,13,CASSYAGNTEAFF,TGTGCCAGCAGTTACGCGGGGAACACTGAAGCTTTCTTT
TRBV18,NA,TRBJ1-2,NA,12,CASSPGGDGYTF,TGTGCCAGCTCACCAGGAGGGGATGGCTACACCTTC
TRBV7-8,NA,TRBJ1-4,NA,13,CASSLERNEKLFF,TGTGCCAGCAGCTTAGAGAGGAATGAAAAACTGTTTTTT
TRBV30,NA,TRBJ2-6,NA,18,CAWSPMTGLSSGANVLTF,TGTGCCTGGAGTCCCATGACGGGACTGAGCTCTGGGGCCAACGTCCTGACTTTC
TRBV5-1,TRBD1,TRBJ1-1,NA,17,CASKKGQAGPRNTEAFF,TGCGCCAGCAAAAAAGGACAGGCCGGACCGAGGAACACTGAAGCTTTCTTT
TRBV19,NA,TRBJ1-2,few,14,CASSIAGPNYGYTF,TGTGCCAGTAGTATAGCAGGGCCCAACTATGGCTACACCTTC
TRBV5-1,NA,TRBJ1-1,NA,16,CASSIEDLSQGPEAFF,TGCGCCAGCAGCATTGAAGACTTAAGCCAGGGGCCTGAAGCTTTCTTT
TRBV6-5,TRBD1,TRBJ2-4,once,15,CASSYPGQVKNIQYF,TGTGCCAGCAGTTACCCTGGACAGGTTAAAAACATTCAGTACTTC
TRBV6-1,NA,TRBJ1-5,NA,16,CASSAGTPVSNQPQHF,TGTGCCAGCAGTGCTGGGACACCCGTCAGCAATCAGCCCCAGCATTTT
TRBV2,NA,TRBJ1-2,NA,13,CASMGQTDYGYTF,TGTGCCAGCATGGGGCAGACAGACTATGGCTACACCTTC
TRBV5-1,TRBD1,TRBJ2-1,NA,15,CASSLSGTGPNEQFF,TGCGCCAGCAGCTTGTCCGGGACAGGGCCCAATGAGCAGTTCTTC
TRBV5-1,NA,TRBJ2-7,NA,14,CASSLEDSKYEQYF,TGCGCCAGCAGCTTGGAGGACAGCAAGTACGAGCAGTACTTC
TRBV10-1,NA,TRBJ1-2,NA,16,CARPPFRARPYYGYTF,TGCGCCAGACCTCCTTTCAGGGCTCGGCCCTACTATGGCTACACCTTC
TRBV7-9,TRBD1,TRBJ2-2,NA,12,CASSSDRGRLFF,TGTGCCAGCAGCTCGGACAGGGGTCGGCTGTTTTTT
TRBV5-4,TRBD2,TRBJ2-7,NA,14,CASSGPGLDYEQYF,TGTGCCAGCAGCGGGCCGGGACTAGACTACGAGCAGTACTTC
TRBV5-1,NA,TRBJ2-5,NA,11,CASSLADTQYF,TGCGCCAGCAGCCTAGCAGATACCCAGTACTTC
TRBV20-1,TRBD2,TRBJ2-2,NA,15,CSASFGGVNTGELFF,TGCAGTGCTAGTTTCGGGGGGGTGAACACCGGGGAGCTGTTTTTT
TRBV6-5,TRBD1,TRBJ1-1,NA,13,CASSQGAFTEAFF,TGTGCCAGCAGTCAGGGGGCTTTCACTGAAGCTTTCTTT
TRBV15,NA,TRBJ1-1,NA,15,CATSSGQTLNTEAFF,TGTGCCACCAGCAGCGGACAGACCCTGAACACTGAAGCTTTCTTT